This TCR beta chain is drawn from a study of blood T cell repertoires in COVID-19. How the authors handled the data: Using reference gene primer amplification, nucleated cell counts were estimated. Only in-frame clones appear in the TCRdb table, and some are missing; sequencing was by immunoSEQ multiplex PCR. For V, J and clone size, that table is used; D and trimming come from the DNA. The sample includes roughly 110,000 clones, more than 80% seen only once; the top ten take less than 11%. Sequences were obtained from peripheral blood. This TCR derives from a human donor in a cohort sampled during active COVID-19.

CDR3 DNA: TGCGCCAGCAGCGCCGAGGGAAGCCAGCCCCAGCATTTT. Its translation: CASSAEGSQPQHF. The rearrangement joins TRBV5-1 to TRBJ1-5; D call uncertain. CDR1 SGHRS and CDR2 YFSETQ come from the germline V gene. The CDR3 totals 13 residues. Between the trimmed V and J ends, which lost 4 bases and 7 bases, there was a span of 12 bases.